Below, 12 T cell receptor beta chains from the same sample are listed, as sequenced in a study of shared clonotypes between healthy human individuals. Measured with immunoSEQ multiplex PCR; TCRdb has only the in-frame clones, and not every one. This sample has roughly 320,000 clones, with 87% found just once. The sample was memory CD8+ T cells sorted from blood. The subset is: CD45RO+ cells pooled with CCR7-negative TemRA cells. All receptors come from a man between 18 and 29 years old in good health.

The rearrangement links TRBV5-1 to TRBJ1-6; no clear D gene. The CDR3 runs to 14 residues. Germline CDR1 SGHRS, CDR2 YFSETQ. V was cut by 2 bases and J by 7 bases, with 10 bases left in between. CDR3 nucleotide sequence: TGCGCCAGCAGCTTTTCGGGTCCGAATTCACCCCTCCACTTT. Encoded protein: CASSFSGPNSPLHF.

This clone has just one count. This chain joins TRBV7-9 and TRBJ1-1; no clear D gene. V lost 1 base and J 1 base, leaving 13 bases between the germline ends. The CDR3 loop spans 16 amino acids. Germline CDR1 and CDR2: SEHNR and FQNEAQ (reference sequence). For the CDR3, the DNA is TGTGCCAGCAGCTTAGTTACGGGCCTTGGGAACACTGAAGCTTTCTTT. Protein: CASSLVTGLGNTEAFF. The complete variable domain, with remaining parts taken from reference TRBV7-9 and TRBJ1-1, reads DTGVSQNPRHKITKRGQNVTFRCDPISEHNRLYWYRQTLGQGPEFLTYFQNEAQLEKSRLLSDRFSAERPKGSFSTLEIQRTEQGDSAMYLCASSLVTGLGNTEAFFGQGTRLTVV.

The rearrangement joins TRBV11-2 to TRBJ1-6; the D is unclear. In germline, CDR1 is SGHAT, CDR2 FQNNGV. CDR3 length equals 15 residues. Trimming took 1 base from V and 4 from J, leaving 8 bases between them. CDR3 DNA sequence: TGTGCCAGCAGCTTAGGACCAGAGTATAATTCACCCCTCCACTTT. Protein product: CASSLGPEYNSPLHF.

The chain is built from TRBV7-6 and TRBJ2-5; D could derive from TRBD1 or TRBD2 (5 bases each). The CDR3 totals 12 residues. In germline, CDR1 is SGHVS, CDR2 FNYEAQ. Trimming took off 6 bases at V and 13 bases at J, with 18 bases between the two ends. The CDR3: CASSQKPGPPYF. As DNA, the CDR3 is TGTGCCAGCAGTCAGAAACCGGGACCGCCGTACTTC. The whole variable domain, filled in from reference TRBV7-6 and TRBJ2-5, reads GAGVSQSPRYKVTKRGQDVALRCDPISGHVSLYWYRQALGQGPEFLTYFNYEAQQDKSGLPNDRFSAERPEGSISTLTIQRTEQRDSAMYRCASSQKPGPPYFGPGTRLLVL.

The CDR3 region has the DNA TGCGCCAGCAGCCAGGACAGGTATAACACCATATATTTT. Translation gives CASSQDRYNTIYF. The chain carries TRBV4-1 and TRBJ1-3, with 7 nucleotides matching TRBD1. J lost 7 bases, V lost 3 bases, and 3 bases had no gene match. The CDR3 length is 13 residues. Germline-derived CDR1 and CDR2 are MGHRA and YSYEKL.

The rearrangement uses TRBV7-9 and TRBJ2-7; D is perhaps TRBD2 (5 bases). Per germline, CDR1 SEHNR and CDR2 FQNEAQ (reference sequence). CDR3 length: 14 amino acids. The V and J ends lost 7 bases and 0 bases respectively, with 13 bases between them. CDR3 sequence reads: CASTPGWSSYEQYF. CDR3 sequence (DNA): TGTGCCAGCACTCCGGGGTGGAGCTCCTACGAGCAGTACTTC.

The rearrangement uses TRBV7-9 and TRBJ2-5, with D possibly being TRBD2 (5 bases). Germline V CDR1 and CDR2: SEHNR, FQNEAQ (reference sequence). CDR3 length: 12 residues. Trimming cost V 5 bases and J 6 bases, with 10 bases left between them. The CDR3 DNA sequence: TGTGCCAGCAGCCCCGGAGGAAAGACCCAGTACTTC. Residues: CASSPGGKTQYF.

J is TRBJ1-2 and V is TRBV11-2; the match to TRBD1 covers 8 bases. The CDR3 totals 15 residues. Germline trimming cut 5 bases from V and 0 bases from J; bases unmatched to any gene: 5. CDR1 SGHAT and CDR2 FQNNGV come from the germline V gene. CDR3 amino acids: CASSVDRGSNYGYTF. Written as DNA, the CDR3 is TGTGCCAGCAGCGTTGACAGGGGTTCTAACTATGGCTACACCTTC. The full variable domain, rest sourced from reference TRBV11-2 and TRBJ1-2, is EAGVAQSPRYKIIEKRQSVAFWCNPISGHATLYWYQQILGQGPKLLIQFQNNGVVDDSQLPKDRFSAERLKGVDSTLKIQPAKLEDSAVYLCASSVDRGSNYGYTFGSGTRLTVV.

The V and J genes are TRBV5-1 and TRBJ2-7, with D possibly TRBD1 on 6 matching bases. The germline gives CDR1 SGHRS, CDR2 YFSETQ. Trimming took 5 bases from V and 4 from J, leaving 16 bases between them. This CDR3 contains 14 residues. CDR3 sequence: CASSRWGLSYEQYF. The CDR3 DNA is TGCGCCAGCAGTAGGTGGGGGCTATCGTACGAGCAGTACTTC.

The CDR3 sequence is CASSELSASVSPSPFYGYTF. The CDR3 DNA follows: TGTGCCAGCAGTGAACTATCAGCCTCAGTATCCCCTTCCCCTTTCTATGGCTACACCTTC. V and J are TRBV6-1 and TRBJ1-2, with D unclear. The CDR3 is made up of 20 amino acids. Germline-derived CDR1 and CDR2 are MNHNS and SASEGT. Trimming removed 2 bases from V and 4 bases from J, with 29 bases in between.

This clone was recorded only once. This sequence joins TRBV11-2 and TRBJ2-7; no firm D call. Trimming removed 4 bases from V and 3 bases from J, with 4 bases in between. This CDR3 is 11 amino acids long. Germline values: CDR1 SGHAT, CDR2 FQNNGV. The CDR3 region is CASSSYYEQYF. The CDR3 nucleotides are TGTGCCAGCAGCTCGTACTACGAGCAGTACTTC.

This chain joins TRBV12-5 and TRBJ2-5; 10 nucleotides align to TRBD2. Trimming removed 0 bases from V and 2 bases from J; junction bases left unmatched: 3. The length of the CDR3 is 16 residues. Germline CDR1 reads LGHNT; CDR2 reads FRNRAP. The CDR3 loop is CASGLVWTSGQETQYF. The CDR3 DNA sequence: TGTGCTAGTGGTTTGGTATGGACTAGCGGACAAGAGACCCAGTACTTC.